The next 6 T cell receptor beta chains were all read from a single sample in a study of blood T cell repertoires in COVID-19 (dated by TCRdb to the early 2020s). The receptor library was made with the immunoSEQ multiplex PCR assay. In TCRdb, the immuneACCESS table is reduced to in-frame sequences with V and J assigned. These tables do not hold every clone; where another copy was compared, an unresolved V gene accounts for under half, and the others remain unexplained. For this sample the table gives about 150,000 clones, of which roughly nine tenths were detected only once. The ten top clones hold approximately 4.3% of the sample. Input material: PBMCs or T cells enriched from blood (not recorded which). The source is a woman aged 40 to 50 who had been exposed to COVID-19.

The rearrangement uses TRBV28 and TRBJ2-2, with D maybe TRBD2 (5 bases). The CDR3 covers 13 residues. CDR1 is MDHEN, CDR2 SYDVKM, per germline. Trimming cost V 3 bases and J 6 bases, with 8 bases left between them. CDR3 residues: CASSLGGPGELFF. CDR3 nucleotide sequence: TGTGCCAGCAGTTTGGGCGGGCCCGGGGAGCTGTTTTTT.

The chain uses TRBV7-2 and TRBJ1-6, with TRBD1 as a possible D gene (5 bases). Germline V CDR1 and CDR2: SGHTA, FQGNSA. V lost 3 bases to trimming and J lost 0 bases, with 15 bases between them. The CDR3 covers 18 residues. The CDR3 loop reads CASSFAGPLSSYNSPLHF. The CDR3 DNA follows: TGTGCCAGCAGCTTCGCGGGGCCCTTGAGCTCCTATAATTCACCCCTCCACTTT.

In DNA form, the CDR3 reads TGCAGCGTGGCGACTAGCGGGGGGCACAATGAGCAGTTCTTC. This codes for CSVATSGGHNEQFF. The chain is built from TRBV29-1 and TRBJ2-1; 13 positions agree with TRBD2. There are 14 residues in the CDR3. CDR1 SQVTM and CDR2 ANQGSEA come from the germline V gene. The V segment lost 6 bases and the J segment 5 bases; nucleotides outside the gene matches: 4.

In its sample, this clone was seen once. The chain recombines TRBV7-2 with TRBJ1-6; TRBD1 agrees at 7 bases. Germline V gives CDR1 SGHTA, CDR2 FQGNSA. The CDR3 has 15 residues. Unmatched junction bases numbered 5, after V lost 3 bases and J lost 6 bases. CDR3 protein: CASSFGDSSNSPLHF. The CDR3 DNA reads TGTGCCAGCAGCTTTGGGGACAGCTCTAATTCACCCCTCCACTTT.

The V and J genes are TRBV29-1 and TRBJ1-2, with a weak D call TRBD1 (6 bases). CDR3 length: 12 amino acids. The V end was cut by 6 bases, the J end by 0 bases, with 8 bases between. Germline CDR1 and CDR2: SQVTM and ANQGSEA. The CDR3 nucleotides are TGCAGCGTGAGGACAGCTAACTATGGCTACACCTTC. Its protein is CSVRTANYGYTF.

This clone was recorded only once. J is TRBJ2-7 and V is TRBV19; D is perhaps TRBD2 (6 bases). CDR1 is LNHDA and CDR2 is SQIVND in the germline V gene (reference sequence). V was clipped by 5 bases and J by 3 bases, with 14 bases between them. CDR3 length: 14 residues. CDR3 bases: TGTGCCAGTAGTCCAATGACTAGAGTCTACGAGCAGTACTTC. Amino acids: CASSPMTRVYEQYF. The full variable domain, in which reference TRBV19 and TRBJ2-7 provide the parts outside the CDR3, is DGGITQSPKYLFRKEGQNVTLSCEQNLNHDAMYWYRQDPGQGLRLIYYSQIVNDFQKGDIAEGYSVSREKKESFPLTVTSAQKNPTAFYLCASSPMTRVYEQYFGPGTRLTVT.